The 13 T cell receptor beta chains below were found in one sample sequenced in a study of T cell changes during pregnancy in multiple sclerosis. Assay used: immunoSEQ multiplex PCR; TCRdb lists only in-frame clones, some missing. The sample lists tens of thousands of clones; 88% were seen once. This specimen was CD4+ T cells from peripheral blood mononuclear cells, taken in the first trimester of pregnancy. Every receptor here comes from a female donor in good health, enrolled as a control in a pregnancy study.

CDR3 sequence (DNA): TGTGCCAGCAGGACGGGGTTTCAAGAGACCCAGTACTTC. Translated: CASRTGFQETQYF. V and J are TRBV6-1 and TRBJ2-5; TRBD2 is a possible D gene (5 bases). The CDR3 extends over 13 amino acids. Germline V lookup: CDR1 MNHNS, CDR2 SASEGT. V was cut by 6 bases and J by 2 bases, with 10 bases left in between.

This clone was counted a single time. The chain is built from TRBV5-6 and TRBJ2-3; D is unclear. V was trimmed by 2 bases and J by 4 bases, leaving 2 bases between them. The CDR3 contains 11 residues. Germline loops: CDR1 SGHDT, CDR2 YYEEEE. The DNA for the CDR3 is TGTGCCAGCAGCTTCGCAGATACGCAGTATTTT. This gives the protein CASSFADTQYF.

The chain recombines TRBV11-2 with TRBJ2-2; D remains unclear. Germline CDR1 reads SGHAT; CDR2 reads FQNNGV. There are 15 residues in the CDR3. V gave up 1 base and J gave up 2 bases, with 8 bases separating them. The CDR3 DNA reads as TGTGCCAGCAGCTTAGGACGGAGAAACACCGGGGAGCTGTTTTTT. This encodes CASSLGRRNTGELFF.

This chain joins TRBV28 and TRBJ2-2; TRBD2 matches 7 bases. The junction had 3 bases not matched to a gene; V was cut back by 2 bases and J by 3 bases. The CDR3 has 15 amino acids. Looked up from germline, CDR1 is MDHEN and CDR2 is SYDVKM. The CDR3 region is CASSLGGSYTGELFF. The CDR3 DNA sequence: TGTGCCAGCAGTTTAGGCGGGAGTTACACCGGGGAGCTGTTTTTT.

This clone was detected only a few times. The CDR3 DNA sequence: TGTGCCAGTAGTATAGGGGCGGGGGCCACCTACAATGAGCAGTTCTTC. It codes for CASSIGAGATYNEQFF. The chain employs TRBV19 and TRBJ2-1, with D possibly TRBD2 on 7 matching bases. V lost 1 base, J lost 2 bases, and 12 bases lay in between. Germline V gives CDR1 LNHDA, CDR2 SQIVND (reference sequence). The CDR3 is 16 amino acids. Full variable domain (remainder filled in from reference TRBV19 and TRBJ2-1): DGGITQSPKYLFRKEGQNVTLSCEQNLNHDAMYWYRQDPGQGLRLIYYSQIVNDFQKGDIAEGYSVSREKKESFPLTVTSAQKNPTAFYLCASSIGAGATYNEQFFGPGTRLTVL.

This clone was counted once. J is TRBJ2-2 and V is TRBV5-1; TRBD2 matches 8 bases. CDR1 is SGHRS and CDR2 is YFSETQ in the germline V gene. The CDR3 totals 16 residues. V was pared by 1 base and J by 3 bases, with 5 bases of the junction left unmatched. Here the CDR3 DNA reads TGCGCCAGCAGCTTGTTTTCGGGAGGGGACACCGGGGAGCTGTTTTTT. Translation gives CASSLFSGGDTGELFF.

The rearrangement joins TRBV5-1 to TRBJ2-1, with a tentative D call TRBD2 (6 bases). Germline V gene sequence: CDR1 SGHRS, CDR2 YFSETQ. V was pared by 4 bases and J by 8 bases, with 25 bases between. The CDR3 loop spans 17 amino acids. CDR3 region: CASSGLTSLSPVDEQFF. DNA of the CDR3: TGCGCCAGCAGCGGCCTGACTAGTTTATCGCCAGTCGATGAGCAGTTCTTC.

This chain joins TRBV2 and TRBJ2-5; 9 bases line up with TRBD2. The V segment lost 7 bases and the J segment 5 bases; nucleotides outside the gene matches: 8. The CDR3 covers 14 residues. Per germline, CDR1 SNHLY and CDR2 FYNNEI. CDR3 nucleotides: TGTGCCAGCACCCGCGGGACTAGCCCCGAGACCCAGTACTTC. It codes for CASTRGTSPETQYF.

This clone was seen once. V usage is TRBV18 and J usage is TRBJ1-3; D is perhaps TRBD1 (5 bases). The CDR3 consists of 14 residues. Germline V lookup: CDR1 KGHSH, CDR2 LQKENI. Trimming left V 2 bases short and J 4 bases short, with 9 bases between. CDR3 protein: CASSPSGSGNTIYF. DNA of the CDR3: TGTGCCAGCTCACCATCAGGGTCCGGAAACACCATATATTTT.

The chain recombines TRBV30 with TRBJ1-4; no clear D gene. The germline gives CDR1 GTSNPN, CDR2 SVGIG (reference sequence). V was pared by 1 base and J by 5 bases, with 5 bases between. The CDR3 loop spans 12 amino acids. CDR3 nucleotide sequence: TGTGCCTGGAGTGCCCGGAATGAAAAACTGTTTTTT. It is translated as CAWSARNEKLFF. The variable domain in full, completed from reference TRBV30 and TRBJ1-4, reads SQTIHQWPATLVQPVGSPLSLECTVEGTSNPNLYWYRQAAGRGLQLLFYSVGIGQISSEVPQNLSASRPQDRQFILSSKKLLLSDSGFYLCAWSARNEKLFFGSGTQLSVL.

There are a few counts of this clone. V gene TRBV11-2 combines with J gene TRBJ1-1, with 7 nucleotides matching TRBD1. There are 14 residues in the CDR3. Germline-derived CDR1 and CDR2 are SGHAT and FQNNGV. Unmatched junction bases numbered 7, after V lost 5 bases and J lost 4 bases. CDR3 loop: CASSATGMGTEAFF. The CDR3 DNA is TGTGCCAGCAGCGCGACAGGGATGGGCACTGAAGCTTTCTTT.

The chain couples TRBV5-1 to TRBJ1-1; D perhaps matches TRBD1 (6 bases). Germline V lookup: CDR1 SGHRS, CDR2 YFSETQ. V was clipped by 7 bases and J by 1 base, with 17 bases between them. This CDR3 spans 15 amino acids. CDR3 in amino acids: CASSPGLGQNTEAFF. CDR3 in DNA: TGCGCCAGCTCGCCAGGGTTGGGACAGAACACTGAAGCTTTCTTT.

This chain joins TRBV7-9 and TRBJ2-3; 11 bases align to TRBD2. The CDR3 consists of 14 residues. CDR1 is SEHNR and CDR2 is FQNEAQ in the germline V gene (reference sequence). Trimming removed 8 bases from V and 3 bases from J; junction bases left unmatched: 4. CDR3 protein: CASGASGGTDTQYF. The CDR3 DNA reads TGTGCCAGCGGTGCTAGCGGGGGGACAGATACGCAGTATTTT.